This T cell receptor (beta chain) emerged from a study of T cell responses to AZD1222 COVID-19 vaccine. In germline, CDR1 is SGHRS, CDR2 YFSETQ. CDR3 length: 16 residues. V lost 3 bases, J lost 8 bases, and 23 bases lay in between. Generated by immunoSEQ multiplex PCR, the TCRdb table keeps only in-frame clones and is missing some. This sample yields 120,000 or so clones, of which around nine tenths are seen a single time; 1.2% belongs to the top ten. The source of this sequence is an adult in good health. This specimen was peripheral blood, taken on day 0 of AZD1222 vaccination. J is TRBJ1-1 and V is TRBV5-1; unclear D gene. The CDR3 DNA follows: TGCGCCAGCAGCTCTTCCCCCAGGACCCGGGAAATAGAAGCTTTCTTT. Residues: CASSSSPRTREIEAFF.